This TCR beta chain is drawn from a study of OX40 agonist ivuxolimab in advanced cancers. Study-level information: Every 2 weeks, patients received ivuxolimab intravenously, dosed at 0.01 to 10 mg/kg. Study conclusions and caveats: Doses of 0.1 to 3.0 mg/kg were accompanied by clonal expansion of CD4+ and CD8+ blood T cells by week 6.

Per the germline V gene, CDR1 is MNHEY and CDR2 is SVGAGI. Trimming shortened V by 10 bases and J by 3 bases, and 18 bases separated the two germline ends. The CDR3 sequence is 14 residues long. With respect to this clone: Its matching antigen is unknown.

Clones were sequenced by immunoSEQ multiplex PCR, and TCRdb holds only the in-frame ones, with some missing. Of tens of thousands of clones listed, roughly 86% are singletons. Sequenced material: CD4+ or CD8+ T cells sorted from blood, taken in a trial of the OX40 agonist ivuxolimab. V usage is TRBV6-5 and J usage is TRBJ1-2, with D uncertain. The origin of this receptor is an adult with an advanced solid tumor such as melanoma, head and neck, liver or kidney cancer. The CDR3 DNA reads TGTGCCATTAGTCCCGGATTGGCGGACTATGGCTACACCTTC. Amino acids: CAISPGLADYGYTF.